One sample yielded the 7 T cell receptor beta chains listed below, sequenced in a study of Ad26.COV2.S vaccination and SARS-CoV-2 variants. Clones were sequenced by immunoSEQ multiplex PCR, and TCRdb holds only the in-frame ones, with some missing. There are a few hundred thousand clones in the sample; 83% occur only once, and about 8% lies in the top ten. Treatment of the sample: around 19 received Ad26.COV2.S at low or high dose, single or two shots; about 5 received placebo; per-sample allocation not given. Vaccine and placebo recipients were sampled on day 63 after the first injection. The specimen was peripheral blood, collected in a trial of Ad26.COV2.S vaccine versus placebo. These receptors all come from a person between 18 and 65 years old who received the Ad26.COV2.S COVID-19 vaccine or a placebo.

V gene TRBV19 combines with J gene TRBJ1-2, with a weak D call TRBD1 (6 bases). The CDR3 extends over 14 amino acids. Germline V CDR1 and CDR2: LNHDA, SQIVND (reference sequence). V lost 4 bases to trimming and J lost 8 bases, with 17 bases between them. CDR3 in amino acids: CASSKATGLSGYTF. The DNA for the CDR3 is TGTGCCAGTAGTAAAGCAACAGGGCTGTCCGGCTACACCTTC.

The chain uses TRBV5-1 and TRBJ2-3; no clear D. Germline V CDR1 and CDR2: SGHRS, YFSETQ. This CDR3 has 16 residues. V was cut by 1 base and J by 0 bases, with 12 bases left in between. The CDR3 is CASSLTISPSTDTQYF. The DNA for the CDR3 is TGCGCCAGCAGCTTGACGATCTCCCCTAGCACAGATACGCAGTATTTT.

V and J are TRBV5-1 and TRBJ2-3, with D possibly TRBD2 on 5 matching bases. Trimming pared 1 base from V and 1 base from J, leaving 10 bases between. Per the germline V gene, CDR1 is SGHRS and CDR2 is YFSETQ. CDR3 size: 15 residues. The CDR3 sequence is CASSLMARGTDTQYF. CDR3 nucleotide sequence: TGCGCCAGCAGCTTGATGGCGAGGGGCACAGATACGCAGTATTTT.

The J gene is TRBJ1-2, the V gene TRBV19; weak D call: TRBD1 (5 bases). CDR1 is LNHDA and CDR2 is SQIVND in the germline V gene (reference sequence). The ends were cut back, 4 bases at V and 4 bases at J, with 13 bases in the middle. The CDR3 spans 14 residues. The CDR3 coding sequence is TGTGCCAGTAGTAGAAGGCAGGGAGGCTATGGCTACACCTTC. It codes for CASSRRQGGYGYTF.

The chain links TRBV5-1 to TRBJ2-1; D perhaps matches TRBD2 (5 bases). Looked up from germline, CDR1 is SGHRS and CDR2 is YFSETQ. V dropped 0 bases and J dropped 10 bases, with 17 bases sitting between them. The length of the CDR3 is 15 residues. The CDR3 protein is CASSLAEGGLGEQFF. Written as DNA, the CDR3 is TGCGCCAGCAGCTTGGCCGAGGGCGGGCTGGGGGAGCAGTTCTTC.

The chain carries TRBV27 and TRBJ1-1; D is uncertain. V was cut by 7 bases and J by 3 bases, with 12 bases left in between. Germline lookup yields CDR1 MNHEY and CDR2 SMNVEV (reference sequence). The CDR3 loop spans 13 amino acids. CDR3 nucleotide sequence: TGTGCCAGCAACGCGAAGGAGTACACTGAAGCTTTCTTT. This codes for CASNAKEYTEAFF.

This clone is a singleton in its sample. The chain uses TRBV11-3 and TRBJ2-1; tentatively, D is TRBD1 (7 bases). The CDR3 runs 18 residues. In germline, CDR1 is SGHNT, CDR2 YENEEA. V dropped 1 base and J dropped 5 bases, with 21 bases sitting between them. CDR3 residues: CASSLAGAGGTLHNEQFF. CDR3 DNA sequence: TGTGCCAGCAGCTTAGCAGGGGCAGGGGGGACCCTACACAATGAGCAGTTCTTC.